The next 8 T cell receptor beta chains were all read from a single sample in a study of T cells after yellow fever vaccination. MiXCR, applied by TCRdb to the 5' RACE reads, yields one record per CDR3 protein. The repertoire holds around 53,000 distinct CDR3 sequences, with 6.6% as singletons. The sample was CD8+ T cells not binding an NS4B(214-222) dextramer, sorted from PBMCs, taken roughly 45 days after the first yellow fever vaccination. These TCRs come from a young man who received the YFV17D yellow fever vaccine.

At least ten counts were recorded for this clonotype. This chain connects TRBV19 to TRBJ1-5, with 12 bases that match TRBD1. Losses at the gene ends were 5 bases for V and 6 bases for J; bases not matched to a gene: 5. The CDR3 runs to 15 residues. CDR1 and CDR2 (germline): LNHDA, SQIVND (reference sequence). This chain's CDR3 is CASSGTGGYGQPQHF. The CDR3 nucleotides read TGTGCCAGTAGTGGGACAGGGGGCTACGGTCAGCCCCAGCATTTT. Full variable domain (rest looked up from reference TRBV19 and TRBJ1-5): DGGITQSPKYLFRKEGQNVTLSCEQNLNHDAMYWYRQDPGQGLRLIYYSQIVNDFQKGDIAEGYSVSREKKESFPLTVTSAQKNPTAFYLCASSGTGGYGQPQHFGDGTRLSIL.

The rearrangement uses TRBV15 and TRBJ1-2; D gene unclear. Germline V gene data show CDR1 as LNHNV and CDR2 as YYDKDF (reference sequence). The germline V and J ends were trimmed by 0 bases and 3 bases, with 5 bases remaining between them. CDR3 length equals 13 residues. The CDR3 DNA reads as TGTGCCACCAGCAGAGAATCTGACTATGGCTACACCTTC. Amino acid sequence: CATSRESDYGYTF.

A note on this clonotype: A much larger clone sits a single nucleotide away, making a read error possible. The DNA of the CDR3 is TGTGCCATCAGCCCTGGGGACAGGCTTTACAATGAGCAGTTCTTC. Translating gives CAISPGDRLYNEQFF. The chain uses TRBV9 and TRBJ2-1; 8 nucleotides match TRBD1. Germline V gene lookup returns CDR1 SGDLS and CDR2 YYNGEE. The CDR3 sequence is 15 residues long. The variable domain in full, with the rest retrieved from reference TRBV9 and TRBJ2-1, is DSGVTQTPKHLITATGQRVTLRCSPRSGDLSVYWYQQSLDQGLQFLIQYYNGEERAKGNILERFSAQQFPDLHSELNLSSLELGDSALYFCAISPGDRLYNEQFFGPGTRLTVL.

This clonotype was found a few times. The chain carries TRBV27 and TRBJ1-2; 7 bases are a match to TRBD1. Per the germline V gene, CDR1 is MNHEY and CDR2 is SMNVEV (reference sequence). The CDR3 loop spans 15 amino acids. Trimming cost V 6 bases and J 3 bases; bases outside gene matches: 10. CDR3: CASRFTGVGDYGYTF. The DNA of the CDR3 is TGTGCCAGCAGATTTACAGGGGTAGGGGACTATGGCTACACCTTC.

A few counts support this clonotype. The chain couples TRBV14 to TRBJ2-7; D not resolved. Germline-derived CDR1 and CDR2 are SGHDN and FVKESK. V was clipped by 1 base and J by 4 bases, with 11 bases between them. This CDR3 comprises 14 residues. This CDR3 is CASSQVGLKYEQYF. DNA of the CDR3: TGTGCCAGCAGCCAAGTAGGCCTAAAGTACGAGCAGTACTTC.

A few counts support this clonotype. This chain uses TRBV3-1 with TRBJ2-2; D perhaps matches TRBD2 (6 bases). The germline CDR1 and CDR2 sequences are LGHDT and YNNKEL (reference sequence). V was clipped by 1 base and J by 7 bases, with 7 bases between them. The CDR3 has 13 residues. The CDR3 sequence: CASSQAGGGELFF. The CDR3 nucleotides read TGTGCCAGCAGCCAAGCCGGGGGCGGGGAGCTGTTTTTT.

This clonotype has a handful of counts. The rearrangement links TRBV20-1 to TRBJ2-7; 8 bases align to TRBD2. Looked up from germline, CDR1 is DFQATT and CDR2 is SNEGSKA (reference sequence). CDR3 length: 15 amino acids. The J segment lost 0 bases and the V segment lost 0 bases, leaving 4 bases of the junction unmatched. CDR3 coding DNA: TGCAGTGCTAGAGATCAAGCGGGGGCCTCCTACGAGCAGTACTTC. Protein product: CSARDQAGASYEQYF.

This clonotype was detected a few times. The V gene is TRBV14, the J gene TRBJ1-6, with 8 bases aligning to TRBD1. The CDR3 has 14 amino acids. Losses at the gene ends were 4 bases for V and 8 bases for J; bases not matched to a gene: 4. Germline CDR1 SGHDN, CDR2 FVKESK. For the CDR3, the DNA is TGTGCCAGCAGCCTCTGGACAGGGTATTCACCCCTCCACTTT. Encoded protein: CASSLWTGYSPLHF.